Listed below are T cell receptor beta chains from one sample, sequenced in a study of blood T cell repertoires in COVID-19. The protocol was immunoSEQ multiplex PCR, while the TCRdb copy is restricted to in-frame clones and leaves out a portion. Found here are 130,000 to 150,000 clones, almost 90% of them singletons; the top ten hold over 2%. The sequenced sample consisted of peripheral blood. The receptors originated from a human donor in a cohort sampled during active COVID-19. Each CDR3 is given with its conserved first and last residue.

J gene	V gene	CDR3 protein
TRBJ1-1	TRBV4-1	CASSQDQGEGAEAFF
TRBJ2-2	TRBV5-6	CASSFSAGSANTGELFF
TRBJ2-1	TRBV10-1	CASSESLAGGGREQFF
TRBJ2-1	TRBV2	CASSAFPGIVNEQFF
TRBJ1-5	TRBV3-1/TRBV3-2	CASSQDLWAYSNQPQHF
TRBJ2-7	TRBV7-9	CASSLPGLADEQYF
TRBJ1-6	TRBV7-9	CASSARQGSNSPLHF
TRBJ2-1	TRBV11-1	CASSLKGDRYNEQFF
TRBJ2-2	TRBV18	CASSRGQGGESGELFF
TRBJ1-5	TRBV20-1	CSASHTGNNQPQHF
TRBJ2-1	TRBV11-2	CASSLELGQVYNEQFF
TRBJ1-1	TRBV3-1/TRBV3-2	CASSHGGANTEAFF
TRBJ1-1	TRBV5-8	CASSPEPGGTEAFF
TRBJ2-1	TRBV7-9	CASGFRTGAPGEQFF
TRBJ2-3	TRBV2	CATVRRLGTDTQYF
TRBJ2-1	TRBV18	CASSPLAESSYNEQFF
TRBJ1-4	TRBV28	CASSRGQRATNEKLFF
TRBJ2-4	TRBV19	CASSARQGSGIQYF
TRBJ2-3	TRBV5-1	CASSLINAGGDTQYF
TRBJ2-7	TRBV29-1	CSVDGGSTLYEQYF
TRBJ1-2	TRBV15	CATSRQVLYGYTF
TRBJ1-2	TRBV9	CASSTQTTGAGYGYTF
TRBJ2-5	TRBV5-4	CASSLGQGALGETQYF
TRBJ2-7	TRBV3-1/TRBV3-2	CASSQRTSLSYEQYF
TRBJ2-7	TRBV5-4	CASSRTSGREIEQYF
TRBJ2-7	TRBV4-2	CASSQVYRLAGPYEQYF
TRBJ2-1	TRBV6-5	CASQSDRDSYNEQFF
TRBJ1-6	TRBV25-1	CASSEYGGVSPLHF
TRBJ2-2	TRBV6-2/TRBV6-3	CASSFLGSTGELFF
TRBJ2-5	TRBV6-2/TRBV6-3	CASSGDRGQETQYF
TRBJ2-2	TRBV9	CASSVRDRGTGELFF